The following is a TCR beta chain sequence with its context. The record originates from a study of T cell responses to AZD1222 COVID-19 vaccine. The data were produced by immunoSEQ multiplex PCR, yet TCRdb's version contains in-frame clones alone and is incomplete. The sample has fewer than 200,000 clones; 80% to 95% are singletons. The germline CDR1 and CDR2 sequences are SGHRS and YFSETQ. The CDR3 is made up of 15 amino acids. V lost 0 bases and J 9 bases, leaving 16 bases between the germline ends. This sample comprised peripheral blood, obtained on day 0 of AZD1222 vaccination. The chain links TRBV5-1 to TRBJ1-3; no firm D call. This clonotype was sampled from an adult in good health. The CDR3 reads CASSLVAGPGGTIYF. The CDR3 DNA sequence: TGCGCCAGCAGCTTGGTGGCAGGCCCGGGAGGCACCATATATTTT.